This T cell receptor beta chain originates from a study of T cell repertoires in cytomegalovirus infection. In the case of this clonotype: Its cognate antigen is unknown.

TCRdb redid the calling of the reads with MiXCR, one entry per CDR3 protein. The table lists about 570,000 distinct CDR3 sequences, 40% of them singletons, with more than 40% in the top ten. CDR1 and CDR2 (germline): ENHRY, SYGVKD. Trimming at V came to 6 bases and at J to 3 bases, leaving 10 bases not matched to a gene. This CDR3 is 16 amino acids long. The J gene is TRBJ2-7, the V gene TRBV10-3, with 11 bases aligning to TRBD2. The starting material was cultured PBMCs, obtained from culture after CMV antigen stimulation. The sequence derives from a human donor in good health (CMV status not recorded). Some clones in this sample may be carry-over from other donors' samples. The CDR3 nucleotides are TGTGCCATCAGCCCCTACCAGACTAGCGGGGACTACGAGCAGTACTTC. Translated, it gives CAISPYQTSGDYEQYF.